One sample yielded the 6 T cell receptor beta chains listed below, sequenced in a study of T cells in women clearing cervical HPV infection. This table comes from immunoSEQ multiplex PCR, and its TCRdb copy is limited to in-frame clones, with some not included. This repertoire includes tens of thousands of clones. Sequenced: blood buffy coat. The receptors were sampled from a woman aged 18 to 75 with a cervical HPV16 infection that either progressed to CIN3+ or cleared (not recorded which).

On this clone: The read finishes 3 residues shy of the CDR3 end, and the germline J gene is used to complete it. The genes are TRBV10-3 and TRBJ1-5; tentatively, D is TRBD1 (6 bases). CDR1 ENHRY and CDR2 SYGVKD come from the germline V gene. The CDR3 sequence is 15 residues long. V was cut by 3 bases and J by 0 bases, with 9 bases left in between. The CDR3 protein is CAISEGGFSNQPQHF. The CDR3 DNA, read in part, is TGTGCCATCAGTGAAGGGGGTTTTAGCAATCAGCCC.

The DNA read from the CDR3 is TGTGCCAGTCAGTCTAGGTACGAG. Its translation: CASQSRYE. The complete CDR3 reads CASQSRYEQYF. The V and J genes are TRBV6-2 or TRBV6-3 and TRBJ2-7, with D unresolved. The sequence runs out 3 residues before the end of the CDR3; the remainder is reconstructed from the germline J gene. The CDR3 is 11 amino acids. The germline V gene has CDR1 MNHEY and CDR2 SVGEGT. Between the trimmed V and J ends, which lost 9 bases and 4 bases, there was a span of 10 bases.

A note on this clone: The read ends 3 residues before the CDR3 terminus; that terminus is restored from the germline J gene. The chain has TRBV6-1 and TRBJ2-1, with unresolved D. Looked up from germline, CDR1 is MNHNS and CDR2 is SASEGT. The CDR3 has 10 residues. Between the trimmed V and J ends, which lost 4 bases and 9 bases, there was a span of 4 bases. The CDR3 DNA, read in part, is TGTGCCAGCAGTGTTAGTGAG. Encoded protein: CASSVSE. The full CDR3 protein is CASSVSEQFF.

The DNA read from the CDR3 is TGTGCCAGCAGGCCAGACAGGGCCTCGGGTGAAAAA. The encoded protein is CASRPDRASGEK. The entire CDR3 sequence reads CASRPDRASGEKLFF. The chain joins TRBV28 to TRBJ1-4, with 7 bases fitting TRBD1. The read gets to within 3 residues of the CDR3 end, and the germline J gene fills in the rest. CDR1 MDHEN and CDR2 SYDVKM come from the germline V gene. Trimming removed 6 bases from V and 7 bases from J; junction bases left unmatched: 11. This CDR3 has 15 residues.

Turning to this clone: The read terminates 3 residues before the CDR3 end, so the remaining end is supplied by the germline J gene. The chain joins TRBV2 to TRBJ2-2; D is ambiguous. CDR3 size: 15 residues. Germline V gives CDR1 SNHLY, CDR2 FYNNEI. The V gene lost 2 bases and the J gene lost 1 base, with 8 bases spanning the gap. CDR3 amino acids: CASSESAQNTGELFF. The DNA read from the CDR3 is TGTGCCAGCAGTGAAAGCGCCCAGAACACCGGGGAG.

As for this clone: The read ends 3 residues before the CDR3 terminus; that terminus is restored from the germline J gene. The chain couples TRBV5-1 to TRBJ2-1; D perhaps matches TRBD1 (5 bases). The CDR3 extends over 15 amino acids. Germline assignment: CDR1 SGHRS and CDR2 YFSETQ. The germline V and J ends were trimmed by 0 bases and 9 bases, with 16 bases remaining between them. The CDR3 spells CASSLEVRQQGEQFF. The CDR3 DNA, read in part, is TGCGCCAGCAGCTTGGAAGTCAGGCAGCAGGGTGAG.